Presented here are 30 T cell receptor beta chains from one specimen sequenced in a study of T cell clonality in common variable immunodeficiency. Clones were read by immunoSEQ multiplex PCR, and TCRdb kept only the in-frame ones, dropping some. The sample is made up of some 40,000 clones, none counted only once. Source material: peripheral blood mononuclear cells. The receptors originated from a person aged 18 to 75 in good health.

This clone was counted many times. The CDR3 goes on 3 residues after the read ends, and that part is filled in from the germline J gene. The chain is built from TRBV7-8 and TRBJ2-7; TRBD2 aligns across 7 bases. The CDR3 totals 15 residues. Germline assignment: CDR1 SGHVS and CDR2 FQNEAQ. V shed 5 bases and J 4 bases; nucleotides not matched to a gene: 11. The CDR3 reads CASSLTRGSEYEQYF. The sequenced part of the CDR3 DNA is TGTGCCAGCAGCCTAACCCGCGGGAGCGAATACGAG.

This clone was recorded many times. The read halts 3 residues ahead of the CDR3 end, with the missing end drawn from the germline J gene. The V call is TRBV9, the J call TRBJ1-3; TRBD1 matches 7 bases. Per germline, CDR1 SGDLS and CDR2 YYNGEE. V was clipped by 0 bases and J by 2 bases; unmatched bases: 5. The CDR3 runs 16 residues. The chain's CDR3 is CASSVAGQRAGNTIYF. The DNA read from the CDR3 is TGTGCCAGCAGCGTAGCGGGACAGCGAGCTGGAAACACC.

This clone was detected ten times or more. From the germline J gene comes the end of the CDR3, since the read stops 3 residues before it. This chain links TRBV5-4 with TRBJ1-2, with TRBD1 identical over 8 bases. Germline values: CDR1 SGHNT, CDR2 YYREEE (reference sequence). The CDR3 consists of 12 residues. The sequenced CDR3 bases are TGTGCCAGCAGCCCCGGACAGGGCGGC. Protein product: CASSPGQGG. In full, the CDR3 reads CASSPGQGGYTF.

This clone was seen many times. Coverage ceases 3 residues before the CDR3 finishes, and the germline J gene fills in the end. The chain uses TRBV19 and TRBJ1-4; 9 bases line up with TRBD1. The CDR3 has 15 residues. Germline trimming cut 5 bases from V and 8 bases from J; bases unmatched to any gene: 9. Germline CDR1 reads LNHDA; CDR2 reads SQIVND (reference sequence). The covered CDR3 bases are TGTGCCAGTAGTGCCTCGACAGGGGGTAGGGAAAAA. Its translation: CASSASTGGREK. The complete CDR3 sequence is CASSASTGGREKLFF.

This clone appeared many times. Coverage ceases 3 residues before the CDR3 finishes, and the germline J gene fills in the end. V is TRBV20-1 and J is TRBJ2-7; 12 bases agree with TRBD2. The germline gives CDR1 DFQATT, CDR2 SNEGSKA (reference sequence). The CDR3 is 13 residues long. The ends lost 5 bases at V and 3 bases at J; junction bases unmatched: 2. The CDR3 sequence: CSASSGRGYEQYF. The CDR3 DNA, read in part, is TGCAGTGCTTCTAGCGGGAGGGGCTACGAG.

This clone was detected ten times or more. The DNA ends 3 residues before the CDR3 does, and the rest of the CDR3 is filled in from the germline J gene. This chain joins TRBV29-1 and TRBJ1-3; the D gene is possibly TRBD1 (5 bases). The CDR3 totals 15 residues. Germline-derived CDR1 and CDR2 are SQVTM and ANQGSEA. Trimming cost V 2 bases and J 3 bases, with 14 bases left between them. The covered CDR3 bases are TGCAGCGTTGAATCGGCTCGGGGGTATGGAAACACC. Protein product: CSVESARGYGNT. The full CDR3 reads CSVESARGYGNTIYF.

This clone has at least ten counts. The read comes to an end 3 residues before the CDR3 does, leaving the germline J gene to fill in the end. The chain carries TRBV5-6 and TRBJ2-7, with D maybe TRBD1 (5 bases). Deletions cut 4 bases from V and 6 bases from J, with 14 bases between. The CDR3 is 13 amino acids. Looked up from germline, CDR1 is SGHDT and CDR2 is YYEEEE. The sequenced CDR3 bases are TGTGCCAGCAGCCCTCTCAGGGTGGGCGAG. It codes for CASSPLRVGE. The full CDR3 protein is CASSPLRVGEQYF.

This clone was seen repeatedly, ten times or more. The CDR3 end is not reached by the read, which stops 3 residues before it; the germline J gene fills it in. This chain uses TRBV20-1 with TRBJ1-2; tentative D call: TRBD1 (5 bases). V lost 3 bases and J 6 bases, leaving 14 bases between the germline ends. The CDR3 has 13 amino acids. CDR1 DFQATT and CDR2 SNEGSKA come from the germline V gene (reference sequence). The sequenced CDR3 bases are TGCAGTGCTAGTGTACAGGAAGAACATGGC. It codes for CSASVQEEHG. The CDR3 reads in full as CSASVQEEHGYTF.

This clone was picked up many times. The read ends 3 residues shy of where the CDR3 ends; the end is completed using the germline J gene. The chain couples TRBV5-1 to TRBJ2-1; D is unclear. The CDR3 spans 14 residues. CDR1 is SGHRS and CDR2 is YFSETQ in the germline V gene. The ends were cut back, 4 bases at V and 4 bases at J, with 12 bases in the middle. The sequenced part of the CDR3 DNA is TGCGCCAGCAGCCCTACCGAACGGTACAATGAG. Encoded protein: CASSPTERYNE. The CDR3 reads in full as CASSPTERYNEQFF. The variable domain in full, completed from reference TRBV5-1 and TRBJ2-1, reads KAGVTQTPRYLIKTRGQQVTLSCSPISGHRSVSWYQQTPGQGLQFLFEYFSETQRNKGNFPGRFSGRQFSNSRSEMNVSTLELGDSALYLCASSPTERYNEQFFGPGTRLTVL.

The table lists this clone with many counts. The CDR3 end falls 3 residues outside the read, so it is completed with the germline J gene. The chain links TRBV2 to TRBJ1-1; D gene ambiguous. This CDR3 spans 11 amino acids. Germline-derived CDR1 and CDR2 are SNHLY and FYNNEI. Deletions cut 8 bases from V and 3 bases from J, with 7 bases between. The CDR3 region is CASSTYTEAFF. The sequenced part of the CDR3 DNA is TGTGCCAGCTCTACCTACACTGAA.

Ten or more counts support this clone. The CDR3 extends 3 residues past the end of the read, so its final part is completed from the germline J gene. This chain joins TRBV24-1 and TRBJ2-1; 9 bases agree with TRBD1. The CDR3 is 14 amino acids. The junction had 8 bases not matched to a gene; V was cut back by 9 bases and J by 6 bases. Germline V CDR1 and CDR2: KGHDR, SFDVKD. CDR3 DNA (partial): TGTGCCACCGCTTATGGACAGGGGATCAATGAG. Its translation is CATAYGQGINE. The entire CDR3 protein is CATAYGQGINEQFF.

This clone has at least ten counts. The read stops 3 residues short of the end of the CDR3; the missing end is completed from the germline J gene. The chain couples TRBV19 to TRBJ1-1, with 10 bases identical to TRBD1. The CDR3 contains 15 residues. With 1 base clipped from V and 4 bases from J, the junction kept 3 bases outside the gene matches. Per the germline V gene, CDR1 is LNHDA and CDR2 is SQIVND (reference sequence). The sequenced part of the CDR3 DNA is TGTGCCAGTAGTATAGGACAGGGGGCAGGCACTGAA. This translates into CASSIGQGAGTE. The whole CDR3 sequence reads CASSIGQGAGTEAFF.

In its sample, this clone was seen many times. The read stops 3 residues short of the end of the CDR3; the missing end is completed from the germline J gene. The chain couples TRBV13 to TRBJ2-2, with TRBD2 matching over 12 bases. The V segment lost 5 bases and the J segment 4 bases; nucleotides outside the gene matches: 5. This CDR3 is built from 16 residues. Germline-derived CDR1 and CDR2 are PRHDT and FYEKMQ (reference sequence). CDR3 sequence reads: CASSPGLAGSTGELFF. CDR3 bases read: TGTGCCAGCAGCCCCGGACTAGCGGGGAGCACCGGGGAG.

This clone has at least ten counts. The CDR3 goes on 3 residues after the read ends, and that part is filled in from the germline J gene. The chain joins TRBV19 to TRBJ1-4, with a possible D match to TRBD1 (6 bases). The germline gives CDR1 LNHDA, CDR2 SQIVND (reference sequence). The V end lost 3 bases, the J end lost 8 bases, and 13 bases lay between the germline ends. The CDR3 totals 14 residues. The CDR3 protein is CASSIDRRAEKLFF. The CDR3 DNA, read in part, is TGTGCCAGTAGTATCGACAGGAGGGCCGAAAAA.

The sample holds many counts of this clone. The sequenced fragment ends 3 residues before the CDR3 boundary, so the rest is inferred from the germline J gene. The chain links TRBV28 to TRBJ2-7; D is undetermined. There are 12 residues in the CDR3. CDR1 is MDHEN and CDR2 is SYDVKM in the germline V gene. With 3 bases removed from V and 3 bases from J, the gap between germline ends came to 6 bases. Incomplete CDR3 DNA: TGTGCCAGCAGTTTCCGCTACTACGAG. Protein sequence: CASSFRYYE. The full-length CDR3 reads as CASSFRYYEQYF.

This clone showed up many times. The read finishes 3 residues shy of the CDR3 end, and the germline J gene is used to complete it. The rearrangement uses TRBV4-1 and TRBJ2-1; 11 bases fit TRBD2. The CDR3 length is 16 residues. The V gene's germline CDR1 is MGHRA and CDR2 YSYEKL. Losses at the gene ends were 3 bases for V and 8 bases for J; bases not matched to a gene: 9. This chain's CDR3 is CASSQVLAGVLDEQFF. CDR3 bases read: TGCGCCAGCAGCCAGGTACTAGCGGGAGTTTTGGATGAG.

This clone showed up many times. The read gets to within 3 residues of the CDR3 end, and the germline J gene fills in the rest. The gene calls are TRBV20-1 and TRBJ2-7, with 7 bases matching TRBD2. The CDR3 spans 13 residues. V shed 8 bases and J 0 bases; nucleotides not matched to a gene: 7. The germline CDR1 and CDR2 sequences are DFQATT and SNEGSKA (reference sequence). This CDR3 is CSISGPVSYEQYF. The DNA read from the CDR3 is TGCAGTATTAGCGGGCCCGTCTCCTACGAG.

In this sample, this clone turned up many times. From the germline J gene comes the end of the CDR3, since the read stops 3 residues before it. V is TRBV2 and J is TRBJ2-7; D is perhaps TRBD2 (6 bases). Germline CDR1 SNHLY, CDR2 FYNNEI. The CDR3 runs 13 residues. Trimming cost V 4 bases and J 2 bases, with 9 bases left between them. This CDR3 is CASSVAGTYEQYF. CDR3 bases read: TGTGCCAGCAGTGTTGCGGGAACCTACGAG.

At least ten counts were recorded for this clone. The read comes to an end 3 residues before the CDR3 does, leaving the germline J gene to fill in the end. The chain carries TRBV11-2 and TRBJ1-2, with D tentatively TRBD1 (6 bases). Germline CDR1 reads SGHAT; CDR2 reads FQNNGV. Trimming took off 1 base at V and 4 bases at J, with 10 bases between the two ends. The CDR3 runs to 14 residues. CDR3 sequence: CASSLGRGGYGYTF. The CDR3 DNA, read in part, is TGTGCCAGCAGCTTAGGTAGAGGGGGCTATGGC. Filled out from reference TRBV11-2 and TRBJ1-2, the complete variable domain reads EAGVAQSPRYKIIEKRQSVAFWCNPISGHATLYWYQQILGQGPKLLIQFQNNGVVDDSQLPKDRFSAERLKGVDSTLKIQPAKLEDSAVYLCASSLGRGGYGYTFGSGTRLTVV.

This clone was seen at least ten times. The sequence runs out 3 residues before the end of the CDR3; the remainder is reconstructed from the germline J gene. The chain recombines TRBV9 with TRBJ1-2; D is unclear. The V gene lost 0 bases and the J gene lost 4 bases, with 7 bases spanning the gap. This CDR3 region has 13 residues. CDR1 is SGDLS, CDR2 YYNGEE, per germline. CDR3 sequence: CASSVDEGYGYTF. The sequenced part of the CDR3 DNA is TGTGCCAGCAGCGTAGACGAAGGCTATGGC.

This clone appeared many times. Partial CDR3 DNA: TGCGCCAGCAGCCTTGGACAGTCGACTCCCAATGAG. Protein: CASSLGQSTPNE. Given in full, the CDR3 is CASSLGQSTPNEQFF. The chain recombines TRBV5-1 with TRBJ2-1; TRBD1 is a possible D gene (6 bases). The read ends 3 residues shy of where the CDR3 ends; the end is completed using the germline J gene. The CDR3 covers 15 residues. Between the trimmed V and J ends, which lost 4 bases and 6 bases, there was a span of 17 bases. The germline V gene encodes CDR1 SGHRS and CDR2 YFSETQ.

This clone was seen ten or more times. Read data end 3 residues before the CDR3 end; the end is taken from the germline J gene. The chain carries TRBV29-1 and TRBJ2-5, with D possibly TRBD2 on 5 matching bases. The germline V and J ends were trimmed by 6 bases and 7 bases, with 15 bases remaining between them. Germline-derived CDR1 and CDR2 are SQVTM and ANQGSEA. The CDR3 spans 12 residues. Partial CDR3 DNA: TGCAGCGTAGTACTAGGCCCGGGGACC. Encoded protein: CSVVLGPGT. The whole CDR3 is CSVVLGPGTQYF.

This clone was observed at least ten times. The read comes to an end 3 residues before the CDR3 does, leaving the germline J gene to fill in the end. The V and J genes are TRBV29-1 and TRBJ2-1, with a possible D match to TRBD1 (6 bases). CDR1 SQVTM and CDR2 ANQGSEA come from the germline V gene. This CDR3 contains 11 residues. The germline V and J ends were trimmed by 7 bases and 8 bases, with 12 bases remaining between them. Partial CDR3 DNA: TGCAGCGCCCAGGACAGCCATGAG. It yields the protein CSAQDSHE. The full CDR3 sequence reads CSAQDSHEQFF.

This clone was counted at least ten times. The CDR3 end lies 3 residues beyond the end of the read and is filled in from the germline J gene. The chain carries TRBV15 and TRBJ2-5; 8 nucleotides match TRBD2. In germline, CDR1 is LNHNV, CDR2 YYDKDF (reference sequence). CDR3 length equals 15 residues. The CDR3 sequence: CATSAAGGGRQTQYF. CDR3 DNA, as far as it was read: TGTGCCACCAGCGCCGCTGGGGGCGGGAGGCAAACC.

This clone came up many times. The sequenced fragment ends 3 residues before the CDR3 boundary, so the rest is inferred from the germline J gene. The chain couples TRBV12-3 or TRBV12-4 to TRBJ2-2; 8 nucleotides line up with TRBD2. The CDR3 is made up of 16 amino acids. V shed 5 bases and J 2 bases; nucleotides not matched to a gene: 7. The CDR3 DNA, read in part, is TGTGCCAGCAGTCCACGCGGGAGGCATAACACCGGGGAG. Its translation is CASSPRGRHNTGE. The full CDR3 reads CASSPRGRHNTGELFF.

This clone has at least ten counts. CDR3 amino acids: CASKTGPNTEAFF. CDR3 bases read: TGTGCCAGTAAAACAGGGCCGAACACTGAA. The rearrangement links TRBV19 to TRBJ1-1; possibly TRBD1 for D (6 bases). The sequence runs out 3 residues before the end of the CDR3; the remainder is reconstructed from the germline J gene. Per the germline V gene, CDR1 is LNHDA and CDR2 is SQIVND (reference sequence). The CDR3 has 13 amino acids. V lost 7 bases to trimming and J lost 1 base, with 10 bases between them.

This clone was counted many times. The CDR3 reads CASKISGNQETQYF. The part of the CDR3 DNA that was read is TGTGCCAGCAAGATTAGCGGGAACCAAGAGACC. J is TRBJ2-5 and V is TRBV6-2 or TRBV6-3; the match to TRBD2 covers 8 bases. The read gets to within 3 residues of the CDR3 end, and the germline J gene fills in the rest. J gave up 0 bases and V 7 bases, and 4 bases lay outside the gene matches. In germline, CDR1 is MNHEY, CDR2 SVGEGT. The CDR3 is 14 amino acids.

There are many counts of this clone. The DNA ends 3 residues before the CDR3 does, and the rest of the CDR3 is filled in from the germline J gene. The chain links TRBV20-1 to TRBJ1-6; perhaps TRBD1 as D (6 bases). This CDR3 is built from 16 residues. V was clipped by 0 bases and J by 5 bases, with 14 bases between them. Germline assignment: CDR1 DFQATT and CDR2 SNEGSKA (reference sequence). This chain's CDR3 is CSARDPLAGDNSPLHF. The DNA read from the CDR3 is TGCAGTGCTAGAGATCCCCTCGCAGGGGATAATTCACCC.

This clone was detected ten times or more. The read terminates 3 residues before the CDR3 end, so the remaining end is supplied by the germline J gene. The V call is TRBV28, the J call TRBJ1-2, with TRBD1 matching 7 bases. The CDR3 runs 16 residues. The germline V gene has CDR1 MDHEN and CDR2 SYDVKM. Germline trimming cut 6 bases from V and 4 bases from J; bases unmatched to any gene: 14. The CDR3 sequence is CASSPMAGQRIYGYTF. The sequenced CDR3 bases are TGTGCCAGCAGCCCCATGGCGGGACAGAGGATCTATGGC.

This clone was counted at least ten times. The part of the CDR3 DNA that was read is TGTGCCAGCAGCTTTCTAGGACAGGGAGGTGGGGAG. Protein product: CASSFLGQGGGE. The whole CDR3 reads CASSFLGQGGGELFF. The rearrangement uses TRBV5-4 and TRBJ2-2; 8 bases fit TRBD1. The sequenced fragment ends 3 residues before the CDR3 boundary, so the rest is inferred from the germline J gene. The J segment lost 8 bases and the V segment lost 2 bases, leaving 8 bases of the junction unmatched. CDR3 length equals 15 residues. Germline V gene sequence: CDR1 SGHNT, CDR2 YYREEE (reference sequence).